These 5 T cell receptor beta chains came from one sample sequenced in a study of long-term antiretroviral therapy in people with HIV. Running of the v3.0 immunoSEQ assay took place at survey level. Method: immunoSEQ multiplex PCR; TCRdb's copy keeps in-frame clones and lacks some. The table has 34,000 or so clones, approximately 85% seen once. Sequencing used unsorted PBMCs, obtained 3.3 years after starting antiretroviral therapy. The origin of the receptors is a man between 18 and 29 years old with HIV.

This chain connects TRBV4-2 to TRBJ2-6; D gene uncertain. Germline CDR1 and CDR2: LGHNA and YNFKEQ. Trimming removed 1 base at V and 0 bases at J, with 10 bases between. The CDR3 sequence is 17 residues long. The CDR3 loop is CASSQVPFPSGANVLTF. CDR3 coding DNA: TGTGCCAGCAGCCAAGTACCTTTTCCCTCTGGGGCCAACGTCCTGACTTTC.

The V call is TRBV19, the J call TRBJ1-1, with D maybe TRBD1 (5 bases). Germline-derived CDR1 and CDR2 are LNHDA and SQIVND (reference sequence). The germline V and J ends were trimmed by 4 bases and 2 bases, with 11 bases remaining between them. This CDR3 spans 14 amino acids. CDR3 in amino acids: CASSRGRGNTEAFF. CDR3 in DNA: TGTGCCAGTAGTAGGGGACGGGGAAACACTGAAGCTTTCTTT.

J is TRBJ1-1 and V is TRBV9, with 7 bases aligning to TRBD1. Trimming took 3 bases from V and 1 from J; bases not matched to a gene: 6. This CDR3 is built from 15 residues. The germline V gene encodes CDR1 SGDLS and CDR2 YYNGEE. The CDR3 is CASSARGQRNTEAFF. CDR3 coding DNA: TGTGCCAGCAGCGCCCGGGGACAGAGGAACACTGAAGCTTTCTTT.

This rearrangement joins TRBV6-5 to TRBJ1-5; D gene ambiguous. Germline V gives CDR1 MNHEY, CDR2 SVGAGI. The CDR3 is 13 residues long. V was cut by 6 bases and J by 7 bases, with 13 bases left in between. CDR3 DNA: TGTGCCAGCAGCCTGTCGGACTGGCAGCCCCAGCATTTT. It is translated as CASSLSDWQPQHF.

The chain recombines TRBV28 with TRBJ2-2; unclear D gene. The V and J ends lost 6 bases and 10 bases respectively, with 21 bases between them. From germline, CDR1 is MDHEN and CDR2 SYDVKM. The CDR3 loop spans 15 amino acids. As DNA, the CDR3 is TGTGCCAGCAGAAGTGACGGAAATTTAATCGTGGAGCTGTTTTTT. Amino acid sequence: CASRSDGNLIVELFF.